This T cell receptor (beta chain) came from a study of beta chain features in type 1 diabetes. Overall study context: Cells sorted and examined across all samples totaled approximately 100 million.

In regard to this clone: Its specificity is not known. Other DNA sequences from this sample encode an identical CDR3 as well.

This CDR3 contains 13 residues. The ends were cut back, 0 bases at V and 6 bases at J, with 7 bases in the middle. Germline V gives CDR1 SGDLS, CDR2 YYNGEE. Via CD45RO/CCR7/CD25/CD127/CD95/CD27, cells of the CD4+ naive, central memory, regulatory and stem cell-like memory subsets were sorted. Study findings and constraints: Shortening of TCRB CDR3s, moderate but significant, appeared in all four CD4+ subsets of Type 1 diabetes patients.

The investigators reverse transcribed all of the isolated RNA, so they sequenced expressed TCRB transcripts. Only in-frame clones appear in the TCRdb table, and some are missing; sequencing was by immunoSEQ multiplex PCR. The table shows roughly 400,000 clones, with roughly 9.8% occurring only once. The chain recombines TRBV9 with TRBJ1-5; no clear D gene. Material for sequencing was central memory CD4+ T cells from blood. This clonotype originated in a man aged 25 to 40 with type 1 diabetes. The CDR3 is CASSVDGSQPQHF. The CDR3 region has the DNA TGTGCCAGCAGCGTAGATGGGAGTCAGCCCCAGCATTTT.